The 21 T cell receptor beta chains given below trace back to one sample, sequenced in a study of blood T cell repertoires in COVID-19. Data came from immunoSEQ multiplex PCR; TCRdb stores just in-frame clones and leaves some out. The repertoire consists of over 25,000 clones, with approximately 90% occurring once and the leading ten covering 9.9%. Sequencing was carried out using peripheral blood. The receptors derive from a human donor with active COVID-19. The donor label of this sample is uncertain.

The chain employs TRBV18 and TRBJ2-3, with TRBD1 matching 9 bases. Germline trimming cut 5 bases from V and 3 bases from J; bases unmatched to any gene: 3. The CDR3 is 14 amino acids. CDR1 KGHSH and CDR2 LQKENI come from the germline V gene. The CDR3 region is CASSTGTGTDTQYF. As DNA, the CDR3 is TGTGCCAGCTCAACGGGGACAGGGACAGATACGCAGTATTTT.

The chain carries TRBV19 and TRBJ2-5; TRBD1 aligns across 8 bases. CDR3 length: 15 residues. The germline CDR1 and CDR2 sequences are LNHDA and SQIVND (reference sequence). V lost 6 bases to trimming and J lost 4 bases; unmatched junction nucleotides: 10. DNA for the CDR3: TGTGCCAGTAGCCAATCAGGGGGCGGTTTAGAGACCCAGTACTTC. Protein: CASSQSGGGLETQYF. Supplemented by reference TRBV19 and TRBJ2-5, the full variable domain reads DGGITQSPKYLFRKEGQNVTLSCEQNLNHDAMYWYRQDPGQGLRLIYYSQIVNDFQKGDIAEGYSVSREKKESFPLTVTSAQKNPTAFYLCASSQSGGGLETQYFGPGTRLLVL.

This chain uses TRBV6-1 with TRBJ1-6; no reliable D call. This CDR3 is 12 amino acids long. From germline, CDR1 is MNHNS and CDR2 SASEGT. V lost 3 bases to trimming and J lost 8 bases, with 5 bases between them. The chain's CDR3 is CASSDFDSPLHF. The CDR3, as DNA: TGTGCCAGCAGTGATTTCGATTCACCCCTCCACTTT.

The chain combines TRBV4-3 with TRBJ2-1, with 8 bases identical to TRBD2. Germline CDR1 is LGHNA and CDR2 is YSLEER. V lost 0 bases to trimming and J lost 1 base; unmatched junction nucleotides: 5. This CDR3 spans 17 amino acids. The CDR3 here is CASSQDLGTSSYNEQFF. The DNA of the CDR3 is TGCGCCAGCAGCCAAGATCTGGGGACTAGTTCCTACAATGAGCAGTTCTTC.

The rearrangement links TRBV29-1 to TRBJ1-2; 10 bases line up with TRBD1. The V gene's germline CDR1 is SQVTM and CDR2 ANQGSEA. V dropped 1 base and J dropped 7; count of bases not matched to a gene: 0. The CDR3 is made up of 12 amino acids. CDR3 amino acids: CSVEGDRGGYTF. The CDR3 nucleotides read TGCAGCGTTGAAGGGGACAGGGGTGGCTACACCTTC.

The genes are TRBV9 and TRBJ1-2; a weak D match, TRBD1 (5 bases). CDR1 and CDR2 from the germline V gene are SGDLS and YYNGEE. The CDR3 has 14 amino acids. The V end was cut by 4 bases, the J end by 4 bases, with 14 bases between. The CDR3 DNA follows: TGTGCCAGCAGCCCCGAGGGGCGGGGCTATGGCTACACCTTC. Translation gives CASSPEGRGYGYTF.

The chain has TRBV27 and TRBJ2-3; the D is unclear. Germline V gene data show CDR1 as MNHEY and CDR2 as SMNVEV (reference sequence). The CDR3 totals 14 residues. V lost 3 bases and J 4 bases, leaving 11 bases between the germline ends. The CDR3 bases are TGTGCCAGCAGTTTCGTTTTCGGTCCAGATACGCAGTATTTT. It codes for CASSFVFGPDTQYF.

The V gene is TRBV6-2 or TRBV6-3, the J gene TRBJ2-7; 7 bases match TRBD1. Losses at the gene ends were 1 base for V and 5 bases for J; bases not matched to a gene: 14. Germline V gives CDR1 MNHEY, CDR2 SVGEGT. The CDR3 is 17 residues long. Here the CDR3 reads CASSYLPPDRAGHEQYF. CDR3 coding DNA: TGTGCCAGCAGTTACTTGCCCCCCGACAGGGCGGGCCACGAGCAGTACTTC.

CDR3 amino acids: CASSPTENYGYTF. DNA of the CDR3: TGTGCCAGCAGTCCTACAGAAAACTATGGCTACACCTTC. The rearrangement joins TRBV6-6 to TRBJ1-2; no firm D call. The CDR3 runs 13 residues. Germline assignment: CDR1 MNHNY and CDR2 SVGAGI (reference sequence). Trimming stripped 5 bases from V and 2 bases from J, with 9 bases between.

The V and J genes are TRBV11-1 and TRBJ2-1, with no clear D. This CDR3 has 13 residues. Germline loops: CDR1 SGHAT, CDR2 FQDESV (reference sequence). Trimming removed 5 bases from V and 2 bases from J, with 7 bases in between. The CDR3 bases are TGTGCCAGCAGCCCCGTCCCCTACAATGAGCAGTTCTTC. Protein: CASSPVPYNEQFF.

In regard to this clone: A read error may produce the germline difference seen at one junction end. The V and J genes are TRBV5-5 and TRBJ1-3; TRBD1 is a possible D gene (5 bases). From germline, CDR1 is SGHKS and CDR2 YYEKEE (reference sequence). This CDR3 has 18 amino acids. The CDR3 DNA follows: TGTGCCAGCAGCTTGGCCCCCACAGGTTCCCTCTCTGGAAGCACCATATATTTT. Its translation: CASSLAPTGSLSGSTIYF.

The J gene is TRBJ2-7, the V gene TRBV5-6; 8 positions agree with TRBD2. The V gene's germline CDR1 is SGHDT and CDR2 YYEEEE. The CDR3 totals 15 residues. With 6 bases clipped from V and 7 bases from J, the junction kept 15 bases outside the gene matches. The DNA of the CDR3 is TGTGCCAGCACCATGCGAATCGCGGGAGGAATGGAGCAGTACTTC. Translating it yields CASTMRIAGGMEQYF.

CDR3 sequence: CASSYHTGTVSYEQYF. The DNA of the CDR3 is TGTGCCAGCAGCTACCACACCGGGACAGTCAGCTACGAGCAGTACTTC. The V gene is TRBV5-8, the J gene TRBJ2-7, with TRBD1 matching over 7 bases. V shed 3 bases, J shed 3 bases, and the junction held 12 bases outside the gene matches. Germline V lookup: CDR1 SGHTS, CDR2 YDEGEE. The CDR3 runs 16 residues.

In its sample, this clone was seen once. The chain couples TRBV5-4 to TRBJ1-3, with 10 nucleotides matching TRBD1. CDR1 SGHNT and CDR2 YYREEE come from the germline V gene (reference sequence). The CDR3 consists of 17 residues. The trim removed 3 bases at V and 2 bases at J, leaving 8 bases unmatched. The CDR3 reads CASSSLPGQGTGNTIYF. The CDR3 DNA reads as TGTGCCAGCAGCTCCCTACCGGGACAGGGGACTGGAAACACCATATATTTT. Variable domain in full (rest from reference TRBV5-4 and TRBJ1-3): ETGVTQSPTHLIKTRGQQVTLRCSSQSGHNTVSWYQQALGQGPQFIFQYYREEENGRGNFPPRFSGLQFPNYSSELNVNALELDDSALYLCASSSLPGQGTGNTIYFGEGSWLTVV.

This chain links TRBV19 with TRBJ1-5; D not resolved. In germline, CDR1 is LNHDA, CDR2 SQIVND (reference sequence). Trimming removed 3 bases at V and 0 bases at J, with 15 bases between. The CDR3 is made up of 17 amino acids. The CDR3 is CASSMGMSGNSNQPQHF. The CDR3, as DNA: TGTGCCAGTAGTATGGGGATGTCGGGGAATAGCAATCAGCCCCAGCATTTT. Looking up the rest from reference TRBV19 and TRBJ1-5 gives the full variable domain: DGGITQSPKYLFRKEGQNVTLSCEQNLNHDAMYWYRQDPGQGLRLIYYSQIVNDFQKGDIAEGYSVSREKKESFPLTVTSAQKNPTAFYLCASSMGMSGNSNQPQHFGDGTRLSIL.

The chain joins TRBV27 to TRBJ2-6; 7 bases fit TRBD2. CDR3 size: 15 residues. The germline CDR1 and CDR2 sequences are MNHEY and SMNVEV (reference sequence). The V segment lost 8 bases and the J segment 0 bases; nucleotides outside the gene matches: 4. CDR3 sequence: CASGRGGSGANVLTF. For the CDR3, the DNA is TGTGCCAGCGGTCGCGGGGGCTCTGGGGCCAACGTCCTGACTTTC.

This chain joins TRBV11-2 and TRBJ1-6; 8 bases align to TRBD1. Per the germline V gene, CDR1 is SGHAT and CDR2 is FQNNGV. The CDR3 runs 17 residues. J was trimmed by 10 bases and V by 0 bases; bases with no gene match: 11. The CDR3 protein is CASSLDRPGTGLSPLHF. CDR3 nucleotides: TGTGCCAGCAGCTTAGATAGGCCTGGGACAGGCCTCTCACCCCTCCACTTT.

This clone was picked up one time. The chain joins TRBV5-8 to TRBJ2-3; tentatively, D is TRBD2 (5 bases). The germline V gene encodes CDR1 SGHTS and CDR2 YDEGEE. Trimming cost V 0 bases and J 1 base, with 9 bases left between them. The CDR3 sequence is 15 residues long. Here the CDR3 reads CASSLGRRGTDTQYF. In nucleotides, the CDR3 is TGTGCCAGCAGCTTGGGGAGGCGCGGCACAGATACGCAGTATTTT.

The V call is TRBV24-1, the J call TRBJ1-5; TRBD1 aligns across 9 bases. With V trimmed by 5 bases and J by 1 base, 14 bases remained unmatched. The germline V gene encodes CDR1 KGHDR and CDR2 SFDVKD. The CDR3 consists of 19 residues. The DNA for the CDR3 is TGTGCCACCAGTGCCTGGGACAGGGATGTGTTCTCGAGCAATCAGCCCCAGCATTTT. Residues: CATSAWDRDVFSSNQPQHF.

This rearrangement joins TRBV2 to TRBJ2-2; D perhaps matches TRBD1 (5 bases). Trimming pared 6 bases from V and 4 bases from J, leaving 9 bases between. The CDR3 sequence is 13 residues long. CDR1 SNHLY and CDR2 FYNNEI come from the germline V gene. CDR3 in amino acids: CASRQVPTGELFF. CDR3 DNA: TGTGCCAGCAGACAGGTCCCCACCGGGGAGCTGTTTTTT. The variable domain in full, completed from reference TRBV2 and TRBJ2-2, reads EPEVTQTPSHQVTQMGQEVILRCVPISNHLYFYWYRQILGQKVEFLVSFYNNEISEKSEIFDDQFSVERPDGSNFTLKIRSTKLEDSAMYFCASRQVPTGELFFGEGSRLTVL.

The chain has TRBV5-6 and TRBJ2-3; D is undetermined. The length of the CDR3 is 14 residues. The germline V gene has CDR1 SGHDT and CDR2 YYEEEE. V lost 4 bases and J 2 bases, leaving 11 bases between the germline ends. CDR3 DNA: TGTGCCAGCAGCCGAAAGACTTACACAGATACGCAGTATTTT. It encodes CASSRKTYTDTQYF. The whole variable domain, remainder taken from reference TRBV5-6 and TRBJ2-3, is DAGVTQSPTHLIKTRGQQVTLRCSPKSGHDTVSWYQQALGQGPQFIFQYYEEEERQRGNFPDRFSGHQFPNYSSELNVNALLLGDSALYLCASSRKTYTDTQYFGPGTRLTVL.